The rows below give T cell receptor beta chains drawn from one sample of a study of HIV-infected patients and healthy controls. TCRdb used MiXCR to reprocess the 5' RACE reads, holding one entry per CDR3 protein. Among some 12,000 distinct CDR3 sequences listed, about 10% were seen once. Material: blood, obtained before antiretroviral therapy. These TCRs come from an adult with HIV infection. The donor label of this sample is uncertain. Each CDR3 is given without its conserved first and last residue. Clone size is stated in some rows and not others, as once, few, many or a class when expanded.

v_call,j_call,clone_size,cdr3_aa
TRBV11-3,TRBJ1-1,few,ASSPRTGSTEAF
TRBV6-1,TRBJ2-7,many,ASKDTPDSYEQY
TRBV6-2/TRBV6-3,TRBJ2-5,NA,ASMRGPEETQY
TRBV12-3/TRBV12-4,TRBJ1-2,many,ASSPGTASYGYT
TRBV19,TRBJ1-1,many,ASSNIPGSANTEAF
TRBV5-8,TRBJ2-2,medium-sized,ASSLVGPYTGELF
TRBV5-6,TRBJ2-7,medium-sized,ASSLVYESYEQY
TRBV12-5,TRBJ2-1,many,ASGRAAQGEGRNEQF
TRBV24-1,TRBJ2-1,NA,ATSEATGGNEQF
TRBV3-1,TRBJ2-3,few,ASSPPGTDTQY